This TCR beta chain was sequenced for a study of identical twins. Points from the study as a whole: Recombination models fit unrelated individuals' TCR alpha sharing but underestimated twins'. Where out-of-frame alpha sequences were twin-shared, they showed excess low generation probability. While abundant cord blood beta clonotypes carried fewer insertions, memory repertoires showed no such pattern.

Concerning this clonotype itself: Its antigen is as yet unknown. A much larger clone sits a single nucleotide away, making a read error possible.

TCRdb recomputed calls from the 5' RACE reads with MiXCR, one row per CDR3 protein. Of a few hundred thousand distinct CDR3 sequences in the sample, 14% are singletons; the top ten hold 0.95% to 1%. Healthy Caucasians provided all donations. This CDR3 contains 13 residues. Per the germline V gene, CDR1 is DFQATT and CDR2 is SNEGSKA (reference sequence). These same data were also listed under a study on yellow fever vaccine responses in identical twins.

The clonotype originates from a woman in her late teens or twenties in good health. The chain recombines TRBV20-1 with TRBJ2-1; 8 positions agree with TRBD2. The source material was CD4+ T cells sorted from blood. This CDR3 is CSSGGSSYNEQFF. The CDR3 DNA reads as TGCAGCTCGGGGGGGAGCTCCTACAATGAGCAGTTCTTC.